The 18 T cell receptor beta chains below come from one sample, sequenced in a study of cytomegalovirus exposure and HLA in healthy donors. A multiplex PCR was run with 60 Vbeta primers and 13 Jbeta primers. Only in-frame clones appear in the TCRdb table, and some are missing; sequencing was by immunoSEQ multiplex PCR. The sample includes about 150,000 clones, more than 80% seen only once; the top ten take approximately 4.2%. The material sequenced was PBMCs. These receptors were obtained from a woman aged 40-49 years in good health and CMV-seropositive.

The chain uses TRBV19 and TRBJ2-3; D is perhaps TRBD1 (6 bases). CDR1 and CDR2 (germline): LNHDA, SQIVND (reference sequence). This CDR3 is 14 amino acids long. The ends were cut back, 1 base at V and 4 bases at J, with 9 bases in the middle. The CDR3 nucleotides read TGTGCCAGTAGTATAGTCCAGGGGTCAGATACGCAGTATTTT. Translation: CASSIVQGSDTQYF.

This clone was picked up one time. The identical CDR3 is also encoded by other nucleotide sequences in the sample. This chain joins TRBV28 and TRBJ1-2, with D perhaps matching TRBD1 (6 bases). The CDR3 extends over 14 amino acids. Trimming took off 6 bases at V and 2 bases at J, with 13 bases between the two ends. CDR1 is MDHEN and CDR2 is SYDVKM in the germline V gene. CDR3 sequence (DNA): TGTGCCAGCAGCACTGTGGGGGCGAACTATGGCTACACCTTC. Its translation is CASSTVGANYGYTF.

The chain has TRBV2 and TRBJ2-1; 7 nucleotides line up with TRBD2. Germline CDR1 and CDR2: SNHLY and FYNNEI. CDR3 length: 15 amino acids. V shed 6 bases and J 2 bases; nucleotides not matched to a gene: 7. CDR3 sequence (DNA): TGTGCCAGCAGCCCGCCGGGGGGACCCTACAATGAGCAGTTCTTC. This encodes CASSPPGGPYNEQFF. Variable domain in full (rest from reference TRBV2 and TRBJ2-1): EPEVTQTPSHQVTQMGQEVILRCVPISNHLYFYWYRQILGQKVEFLVSFYNNEISEKSEIFDDQFSVERPDGSNFTLKIRSTKLEDSAMYFCASSPPGGPYNEQFFGPGTRLTVL.

This chain uses TRBV29-1 with TRBJ1-3, with 8 bases lining up with TRBD1. The CDR3 totals 14 residues. Germline values: CDR1 SQVTM, CDR2 ANQGSEA. The V gene end was trimmed by 4 bases and the J gene end by 4 bases; junction bases not matched to a gene: 6. Here the CDR3 DNA reads TGCAGCGTTGGGACAGGGTCGGGGGGAAACACCATATATTTT. Translating it yields CSVGTGSGGNTIYF.

This chain connects TRBV5-8 to TRBJ1-4; 8 bases agree with TRBD1. Germline V gives CDR1 SGHTS, CDR2 YDEGEE. V shed 1 base and J 8 bases; nucleotides not matched to a gene: 7. This CDR3 is 15 amino acids long. DNA of the CDR3: TGTGCCAGCAGCTTGAGGACAGGGAGAGGGGAAAAACTGTTTTTT. The encoded protein is CASSLRTGRGEKLFF.

As to this clone: The junction departs from the called germline gene at one end, perhaps through a read error. CDR3 loop: CASSLLERSEKPFF. CDR3 sequence (DNA): TGTGCCAGCAGTTTACTCGAGAGAAGCGAAAAACCGTTTTTT. The chain recombines TRBV6-6 with TRBJ1-4, with D unresolved. Looked up from germline, CDR1 is MNHNY and CDR2 is SVGAGI (reference sequence). This CDR3 is 14 amino acids long.

This clone was detected only once. The chain combines TRBV28 with TRBJ2-7, with 9 bases aligning to TRBD1. The CDR3 spans 15 residues. Unmatched junction bases numbered 14, after V lost 7 bases and J lost 7 bases. Germline CDR1 and CDR2: MDHEN and SYDVKM. CDR3 nucleotides: TGTGCCAGCACCAGCCCGGGACAGGGAGGTTCGGAGCAGTACTTC. As protein: CASTSPGQGGSEQYF.

This clone has just one count. The J gene is TRBJ2-1, the V gene TRBV27, with D unclear. This CDR3 region has 13 residues. V was shortened by 6 bases and J by 5 bases, with 11 bases between the two germline ends. Germline V gene lookup returns CDR1 MNHEY and CDR2 SMNVEV (reference sequence). CDR3 in DNA: TGTGCCAGCAGCCCAATAACGGACAATGAGCAGTTCTTC. It yields the protein CASSPITDNEQFF.

The CDR3: CASRTRRDSQETQYF. The CDR3 bases are TGTGCCAGCAGAACCCGTAGGGACAGCCAAGAGACCCAGTACTTC. The chain couples TRBV6-6 to TRBJ2-5; 7 bases align to TRBD1. This CDR3 is 15 amino acids long. V trimming: 6 bases; J trimming: 1 base; junction bases outside the gene matches: 8. Germline lookup yields CDR1 MNHNY and CDR2 SVGAGI (reference sequence).

The chain carries TRBV2 and TRBJ2-6; a possible D gene is TRBD1 (5 bases). CDR1 and CDR2 (germline): SNHLY, FYNNEI. The germline V and J ends were trimmed by 8 bases and 4 bases, with 12 bases remaining between them. The length of the CDR3 is 14 residues. CDR3 amino acids: CASQGRTGANVLTF. CDR3 nucleotide sequence: TGTGCCAGCCAGGGTAGGACCGGGGCCAACGTCCTGACTTTC. Full variable domain (missing parts from reference TRBV2 and TRBJ2-6): EPEVTQTPSHQVTQMGQEVILRCVPISNHLYFYWYRQILGQKVEFLVSFYNNEISEKSEIFDDQFSVERPDGSNFTLKIRSTKLEDSAMYFCASQGRTGANVLTFGAGSRLTVL.

The chain has TRBV7-4 and TRBJ2-4; maybe TRBD2 (6 bases). This CDR3 contains 11 residues. Germline V gives CDR1 SGHVT, CDR2 SQSDAQ. V lost 3 bases and J lost 15, with 12 bases in between. The CDR3 nucleotides are TGTGCCAGCAGCTTTTTCGTGGGAGGGTACTTC. It is translated as CASSFFVGGYF.

This clone was observed a handful of times. The chain has TRBV6-6 and TRBJ1-1, with D hard to call. Between the trimmed V and J ends, which lost 2 bases and 1 base, there was a span of 8 bases. Germline CDR1 reads MNHNY; CDR2 reads SVGAGI (reference sequence). The CDR3 runs 14 residues. The CDR3 loop is CASSYPEKNTEAFF. In DNA form, the CDR3 reads TGTGCCAGCAGTTACCCAGAAAAGAACACTGAAGCTTTCTTT.

This sequence joins TRBV4-2 and TRBJ2-1; TRBD2 matches 8 bases. This CDR3 has 18 amino acids. With 4 bases clipped from V and 5 bases from J, the junction kept 16 bases outside the gene matches. CDR1 LGHNA and CDR2 YNFKEQ come from the germline V gene. Here the CDR3 DNA reads TGTGCCAGCAGCCCATATGGGGGTAGCGGGATTATGGACAATGAGCAGTTCTTC. Amino acids: CASSPYGGSGIMDNEQFF.

This clone was seen a few times. This chain joins TRBV27 and TRBJ2-7; TRBD2 aligns across 8 bases. Trimming at V came to 5 bases and at J to 4 bases, leaving 4 bases not matched to a gene. Germline V gene lookup returns CDR1 MNHEY and CDR2 SMNVEV (reference sequence). The CDR3 runs to 13 residues. The CDR3 loop reads CASSKRESYEQYF. The CDR3 DNA reads as TGTGCCAGCAGTAAGCGGGAGTCATACGAGCAGTACTTC.

The rearrangement uses TRBV14 and TRBJ2-5, with 12 bases aligning to TRBD2. Germline V gene data show CDR1 as SGHDN and CDR2 as FVKESK. CDR3 size: 15 residues. V lost 6 bases and J lost 5; bases outside the gene matches: 7. The CDR3 nucleotides read TGTGCCAGCAGTCCAGCCCTAGCGGGGGGGGAGACCCAGTACTTC. Protein sequence: CASSPALAGGETQYF.

The chain couples TRBV6-5 to TRBJ2-1, with 8 bases fitting TRBD1. V lost 10 bases, J lost 0 bases, and 5 bases stayed unmatched. There are 14 residues in the CDR3. From germline, CDR1 is MNHEY and CDR2 SVGAGI. As DNA, the CDR3 is TGTGCCACTAACAGGGGGTACTCCTACAATGAGCAGTTCTTC. It encodes CATNRGYSYNEQFF.

The chain is built from TRBV9 and TRBJ2-2; 8 positions agree with TRBD2. V dropped 3 bases and J dropped 4; count of bases not matched to a gene: 20. Per the germline V gene, CDR1 is SGDLS and CDR2 is YYNGEE. The CDR3 totals 20 residues. The CDR3 region has the DNA TGTGCCAGCAGCGCCAACCTTCATACTCCGGGACTAGGCCCCACCGGGGAGCTGTTTTTT. Residues: CASSANLHTPGLGPTGELFF.

The chain combines TRBV28 with TRBJ2-1; D may be TRBD1 (5 bases). Germline V gene data show CDR1 as MDHEN and CDR2 as SYDVKM. V was pared by 6 bases and J by 5 bases, with 20 bases between. The CDR3 length is 16 residues. CDR3 sequence reads: CASRPRVGIADNEQFF. The CDR3 DNA is TGTGCCAGCAGGCCCAGGGTTGGTATAGCAGACAATGAGCAGTTCTTC.